This paragraph covers one T cell receptor beta chain sequence. Its antigen is unidentified. The sample originates from a study of T cells in pancreatic ductal adenocarcinoma. Regarding the study as a whole: Tumor and blood clonality did not differ significantly, about 0.11 versus 0.078. Tumor samples had fewer productive templates and approximately 8-fold fewer unique clonotypes than blood. Comparisons of tumor and blood clonality may show falsely lower tumor diversity. The resected pancreatic cancer cohort was biased toward the minority with early-stage disease.

Clones were sequenced by immunoSEQ multiplex PCR, and TCRdb holds only the in-frame ones, with some missing. The data contain about 11,000 clones, about nine tenths of them singletons. CDR1 and CDR2 from the germline V gene are SGHTA and FQGNSA. The germline V and J ends were trimmed by 4 bases and 6 bases, with 6 bases remaining between them. The CDR3 covers 11 residues. No neoadjuvant therapy was given to the selected pancreatic ductal adenocarcinoma patients before their surgery. The chain employs TRBV7-2 and TRBJ1-2; D is perhaps TRBD1 (5 bases). The clonotype was recovered from a human donor with pancreatic ductal adenocarcinoma. The sample was PBMCs. CDR3 amino acids: CASSSTDGYTF. In nucleotides, the CDR3 is TGTGCCAGCAGCTCGACAGATGGCTACACCTTC. The full variable domain, completed using reference TRBV7-2 and TRBJ1-2, is GAGVSQSPSNKVTEKGKDVELRCDPISGHTALYWYRQSLGQGLEFLIYFQGNSAPDKSGLPSDRFSAERTGGSVSTLTIQRTQQEDSAVYLCASSSTDGYTFGSGTRLTVV.